Listed below are T cell receptor beta chains from one sample, sequenced in a study of glioma-infiltrating T cells after dendritic cell vaccination. The assay was immunoSEQ multiplex PCR, and TCRdb's table has in-frame clones only and misses some. Of 72,000 or so clones in the sample, around 86% were seen once. The sample in question was blood, obtained after dendritic cell vaccination. The origin of the receptors is a human donor with glioblastoma. The CDR3 runs from the conserved cysteine through the conserved F or W. The D gene is left open where the match is weak.

v_gene	d_gene	j_gene	CDR3nt	CDR3aa
TRBV6-6	-	TRBJ2-6	TGTGCCAGCAGCTTCCGGGTTTCTGGGGCCAACGTCCTGACTTTC	CASSFRVSGANVLTF
TRBV19	-	TRBJ2-3	TGTGCCAGTAGTATGAAGGGGAGGACAGATACGCAGTATTTT	CASSMKGRTDTQYF
TRBV27	-	TRBJ1-2	TGTGCCAGCAGTTTAAGGGCAGGGGCCGTCTATGGCTACACCTTC	CASSLRAGAVYGYTF
TRBV19	-	TRBJ1-5	TGTGCCAGTAGCCAGGGCTGGGTCAGCCAGCCCCAGCATTTT	CASSQGWVSQPQHF
TRBV5-1	-	TRBJ2-5	TGCGCCAGCAGCTTGACAGTCGGCAGGGGAAGCCAAGAGACCCAGTACTTC	CASSLTVGRGSQETQYF
TRBV30	TRBD2	TRBJ2-1	TGTGCCTGGAGATCACTAGCGGAGATCTCCTACAATGAGCAGTTCTTC	CAWRSLAEISYNEQFF
TRBV29-1	-	TRBJ1-2	TGCAGCGTTGAAGATTGGGGGGGCACGAACTATGGCTACACCTTC	CSVEDWGGTNYGYTF
TRBV15	TRBD2	TRBJ2-3	TGTGCCACCAGCAGAGGAGCGGGAGGGTATACGCAGTATTTT	CATSRGAGGYTQYF
TRBV27	TRBD1	TRBJ1-2	TGTGCCAGCAGATTCACAGGGGGCGGTGGCTACACCTTC	CASRFTGGGGYTF
TRBV6-1	-	TRBJ1-5	TGTGCCAGCAGTGATAGGGGGTTATGGCCCCAGCATTTT	CASSDRGLWPQHF
TRBV19	-	TRBJ2-1	TGTGCCAGTAGTAGAGACAGCTACAATGAGCAGTTCTTC	CASSRDSYNEQFF
TRBV12-5	TRBD1	TRBJ2-1	TGTGCTAGTGGTCGGGGACAGGCAAACTACAATGAGCAGTTCTTC	CASGRGQANYNEQFF